This T cell receptor beta chain was captured by sequencing in a study of neurological immune-mediated disorders. Time point: longitudinal time-point 1 (baseline). The unsorted libraries were generated from a total of 2 million PBMCs, which had been stored in RNAlater at -80 C. 5'RACE employing 10-nucleotide random UMIs yielded the cDNA. The authors obtained over 170 million TCR-beta sequences from 15-18 subjects per sequencing run. One entry per CDR3 protein, called by TCRdb with MiXCR from the 5' RACE reads. The table includes approximately 70,000 distinct CDR3 sequences, 10% to 13% detected once. This clonotype was counted many times. The CDR3 is 16 residues long. Deletions cut 0 bases from V and 6 bases from J, with 19 bases between. CDR1 SGHRS and CDR2 YFSETQ come from the germline V gene.

The sequencing input was PBMCs. The receptor was isolated from a young man in good health. The rearrangement uses TRBV5-1 and TRBJ2-7; D possibly uses TRBD1 or TRBD2 (5 bases each). The CDR3 DNA reads TGCGCCAGCAGCTTGGCCCCCGCCGGGGCAGTCTCCGAGCAGTACTTC. It translates to CASSLAPAGAVSEQYF.